This T cell receptor (beta chain) was observed in a study of blood T cell repertoires in COVID-19. At the level of the study: Acute-phase and convalescent COVID-19 samples originated in the United States, Italy and Spain. T cells, B-cell-depleted T cells, or PBMCs supplied cDNA or gDNA.

Seattle patients were enrolled while actively infected and followed longitudinally. The CDR3 runs 15 residues. The V end lost 8 bases, the J end lost 7 bases, and 18 bases lay between the germline ends. CDR1 is SNHLY and CDR2 is FYNNEI in the germline V gene. Data came from immunoSEQ multiplex PCR; TCRdb stores just in-frame clones and leaves some out. Of 140,000 to 150,000 clones in the sample, over 75% were seen once. This clonotype originated in a man between 18 and 35 years old with COVID-19, enrolled during active disease. The sequenced sample consisted of peripheral blood. This chain joins TRBV2 and TRBJ1-6, with D tentatively TRBD1 (6 bases). The CDR3 DNA is TGTGCCAGCGCGGGGGTCTGGACAGAGAATTCACCCCTCCACTTT. Translated: CASAGVWTENSPLHF.